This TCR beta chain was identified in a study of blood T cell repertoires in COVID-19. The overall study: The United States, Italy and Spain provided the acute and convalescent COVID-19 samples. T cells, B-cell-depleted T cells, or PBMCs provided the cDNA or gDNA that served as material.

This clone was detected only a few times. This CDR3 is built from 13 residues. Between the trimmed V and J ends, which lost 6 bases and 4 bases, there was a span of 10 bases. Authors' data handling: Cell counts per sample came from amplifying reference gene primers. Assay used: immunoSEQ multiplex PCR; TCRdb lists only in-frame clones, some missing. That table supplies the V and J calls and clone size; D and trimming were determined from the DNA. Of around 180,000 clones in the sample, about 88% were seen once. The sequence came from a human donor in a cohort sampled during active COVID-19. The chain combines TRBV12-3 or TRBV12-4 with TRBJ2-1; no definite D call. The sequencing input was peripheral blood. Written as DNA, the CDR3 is TGTGCCAGCAGACCGACTGGGTACAATGAGCAGTTCTTC. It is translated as CASRPTGYNEQFF.